These T cell receptor beta chains were read from a single sample in a study of vaccination and CD4 T cells after COVID-19. For these receptors, no antigen is known. Each CDR3 protein is one row after TCRdb ran MiXCR on the PCR reads. The sample lists about 17,000 distinct CDR3 sequences; around 59% were seen once. The sample here was CD4+ T cells from blood, cultured in vitro, taken after SARS-CoV-2 vaccination. These receptors originate from a human donor who had recovered from COVID-19. The CDR3 runs from the conserved cysteine through the conserved F or W. The D gene is left open where the match is weak. The listing skips clone size in some rows; elsewhere it reads once, few, many or a size class.

v_gene,j_gene,abundance,d_gene,CDR3nt,CDR3aa
TRBV27,TRBJ1-5,.,.,TGTGCCAGCAGTTTATCGTGGACGAGGGTAAGCAATCAGCCCCAGCATTTT,CASSLSWTRVSNQPQHF
TRBV20-1,TRBJ1-6,few,.,TGCAGTGCTAGAGAAGGACAGTTATGGAATTCACCCCTCCACTTT,CSAREGQLWNSPLHF
TRBV10-3,TRBJ1-2,.,TRBD1,TGTGCCATCAGTGAGCCGACAGGGGGCGATGGCTACACCTTC,CAISEPTGGDGYTF
TRBV9,TRBJ1-1,.,.,TGTGCCAGCAGCGTAACGAGGAACACTGAAGCTTTCTTT,CASSVTRNTEAFF
TRBV7-9,TRBJ2-7,few,.,TGTGCCAGCAGCCCCAGGACTCAATTGGGGGAGCAGTACTTC,CASSPRTQLGEQYF
TRBV7-8,TRBJ2-5,few,TRBD2,TGTGCCAGCAGCCGGGGCTTAGCGGGGGGGCAAGAGACCCAGTACTTC,CASSRGLAGGQETQYF
TRBV30,TRBJ1-1,.,.,TGTGCCTGGAGTCCGCGGGGGCGATTGGGTACTGAAGCTTTCTTT,CAWSPRGRLGTEAFF
TRBV20-1,TRBJ2-5,.,.,TGCAGTGCGCCTTCCGGGTCTAGGGAGACCCAGTACTTC,CSAPSGSRETQYF
TRBV12-3/TRBV12-4,TRBJ1-6,.,.,TGTGCCAGCAGTCAACACCCTTCACCCCTCCACTTT,CASSQHPSPLHF
TRBV7-2,TRBJ2-3,few,TRBD2,TGTGCCAGCACTCCGACTAGCGGGAACACAGATACGCAGTATTTT,CASTPTSGNTDTQYF
TRBV19,TRBJ2-6,once,.,TGTGCCAGTAGTTTGTCGTCCGGGGCCAACGTCCTGACTTTC,CASSLSSGANVLTF
TRBV6-1,TRBJ1-3,.,TRBD1,TGTGCCAGCAGTAAGGATGGGACAGGACCCTCTGGAAACACCATATATTTT,CASSKDGTGPSGNTIYF
TRBV28,TRBJ1-4,.,TRBD1,TGTGCCAGCAGTTTACCACAGGGGACTAATGAAAAACTGTTTTTT,CASSLPQGTNEKLFF
TRBV2,TRBJ1-2,.,.,TGTGCCAGCAGCCCCTTGGCAGCAACCTTCTATGGCTACACCTTC,CASSPLAATFYGYTF
TRBV11-1,TRBJ1-1,.,.,TGTGCCAGCAGCTCCCCTCGGGGGGCAGGAACTGAAGCTTTCTTT,CASSSPRGAGTEAFF
TRBV20-1,TRBJ2-1,once,TRBD1,TGCAGTGCTAGAGGGGGGACAGTTCTGAATGAGCAGTTCTTC,CSARGGTVLNEQFF
TRBV6-2/TRBV6-3,TRBJ1-1,.,.,TGTGCCAGCAGTTATCACACAGGTGTTATGAACACTGAAGCTTTCTTT,CASSYHTGVMNTEAFF
TRBV6-1,TRBJ1-6,few,.,TGTGCCAGCAGTGAAAGACCCCGGACCTATAATTCACCCCTCCACTTT,CASSERPRTYNSPLHF
TRBV5-6,TRBJ1-2,few,.,TGTGCCAGCAGCTTTCGGGAAGTGAGGGGCTACACCTTC,CASSFREVRGYTF
TRBV20-1,TRBJ1-2,.,TRBD1,TGCAGTGTTAAGACCGGGACAGGGATTTACTATGGCTACACCTTC,CSVKTGTGIYYGYTF
TRBV5-4,TRBJ2-3,.,.,TGTGCCAGCAGCTTGGGGGGACCTTTCACAGATACGCAGTATTTT,CASSLGGPFTDTQYF
TRBV20-1,TRBJ2-3,.,.,TGCAGTGCTATTTCGGGGGCGGGCACAGATACGCAGTATTTT,CSAISGAGTDTQYF
TRBV20-1,TRBJ2-3,once,.,TGCAGTGCTAGGGGGGGACAGACGCAGTATTTT,CSARGGQTQYF
TRBV20-1,TRBJ2-1,.,TRBD2,TGCAGTGCTAGGGTAGCGGGCCGCTACCCTGGTGAGCAGTTCTTC,CSARVAGRYPGEQFF
TRBV12-3/TRBV12-4,TRBJ2-7,.,TRBD2,TGTGCCAGCAGCAGCGGGGGGCGCGAGCAGTACTTC,CASSSGGREQYF
TRBV6-2/TRBV6-3,TRBJ2-7,few,.,TGTGCCAGCAGTCCGCCCCGACTCGTGCAGTACTTC,CASSPPRLVQYF
TRBV2,TRBJ2-5,.,TRBD1,TGTGCCACCCAATTGCCCGGGACAGCCCGAGAGACCCAGTACTTC,CATQLPGTARETQYF
TRBV12-3/TRBV12-4,TRBJ2-7,.,.,TGTGCCAGCAGTCCCCGGACAACCTACGAGCAGTACTTC,CASSPRTTYEQYF
TRBV20-1,TRBJ2-5,.,TRBD2,TGCAGTGCTGACGGGACTAGCGTTGGAGACGGAGAGACCCAGTACTTC,CSADGTSVGDGETQYF
TRBV28,TRBJ2-3,few,.,TGTGCCAGCAGTTTCCAGGTAACAGATACGCAGTATTTT,CASSFQVTDTQYF
TRBV4-2,TRBJ2-5,.,TRBD2,TGTGCCAGCAGCCAAGCTACTTTTAGCGGGATAGAGACCCAGTACTTC,CASSQATFSGIETQYF
TRBV7-3,TRBJ1-2,.,TRBD1,TGTGCCAGCAGCCCGGACAGGAATTTTGGCTACACCTTC,CASSPDRNFGYTF
TRBV28,TRBJ1-2,.,.,TGTGCCAGCAGTTCCGGGAGACTGCGCCTCCATGGCTACACCTTC,CASSSGRLRLHGYTF
TRBV20-1,TRBJ2-7,few,TRBD1,TGCAGTGCCATAACGGACAGGAGCTCCTACGAGCAGTACTTC,CSAITDRSSYEQYF
TRBV5-4,TRBJ2-3,.,TRBD2,TGTGCCAGCAGCTTGGGACTAGCTCAGGATACGCAGTATTTT,CASSLGLAQDTQYF
TRBV27,TRBJ1-2,.,.,TGTGCCAGCAGATTTGTGTGGGGGCAAGATGGCTACACCTTC,CASRFVWGQDGYTF
TRBV6-2/TRBV6-3,TRBJ1-2,few,.,TGTGCCAGCAGTTACCAGATATCAGGGGACTATGGCTACACCTTC,CASSYQISGDYGYTF
TRBV6-5,TRBJ2-7,.,TRBD2,TGTGCCAGCAGTTACTCGGGAGGGAACTCCTACGAGCAGTACTTC,CASSYSGGNSYEQYF
TRBV2,TRBJ1-1,.,.,TGTGCCAGCAGTGAAGGGCGGAACACTGAAGCTTTCTTT,CASSEGRNTEAFF
TRBV30,TRBJ2-6,once,TRBD1,TGTGCCTGGAGTGGACAGGGGGGCACTGGGGCCAACGTCCTGACTTTC,CAWSGQGGTGANVLTF
TRBV6-4,TRBJ2-3,.,TRBD1,TGTGCCAGCTCCCGGGACAGGGCCCCAGATACGCAGTATTTT,CASSRDRAPDTQYF
TRBV7-3,TRBJ2-7,.,TRBD2,TGTGCCAGCAGCCCCGGCTGGGGGGGAGAGCAGTACTTC,CASSPGWGGEQYF
TRBV19,TRBJ1-1,.,.,TGTGCCAGTAGGTCGCTTCGGGACACTTCCATGAACACTGAAGCTTTCTTT,CASRSLRDTSMNTEAFF
TRBV27,TRBJ1-1,.,.,TGTGCCAGCCGTCTCGACGGTCGACACACTGAAGCTTTCTTT,CASRLDGRHTEAFF
TRBV5-6,TRBJ1-2,.,.,TGTGCCAGCAGCCTACGGACGGCGCTCGGGGGCTACACCTTC,CASSLRTALGGYTF
TRBV24-1,TRBJ2-5,.,TRBD2,TGTGCCACCAGCCCGGGACTAGCGGGAGGACGAGAGACCCAGTACTTC,CATSPGLAGGRETQYF
TRBV27,TRBJ2-1,.,TRBD2,TGTGCCAGCAGTTCCCCCAAAACTCCTAGCGGGAGAATGTGGAATGAGCAGTTCTTC,CASSSPKTPSGRMWNEQFF
TRBV7-2,TRBJ1-1,.,.,TGTGCCAGCAGCTTATTAAGAGGGACTGAAGCTTTCTTT,CASSLLRGTEAFF
TRBV7-2,TRBJ1-1,.,.,TGTGCCAGCAACGATTCGGGGGGGACTGAAGCTTTCTTT,CASNDSGGTEAFF
TRBV7-9,TRBJ2-1,.,TRBD2,TGTGCCAGCAGCGCACGCCTAGCGGGAGGGGGGCAGTTCTTC,CASSARLAGGGQFF
TRBV11-3,TRBJ1-2,few,.,TGTGCCAGCAGCACAGATAAGGGTGGCTACACCTTC,CASSTDKGGYTF
TRBV19,TRBJ1-5,.,.,TGTGCCAGTACCACTTGGAGGGTTGGAAATCAGCCCCAGCATTTT,CASTTWRVGNQPQHF
TRBV6-5,TRBJ1-5,.,.,TGTGCCAGCAGTTACTCCCCTTTTTGGCCCCAGCATTTT,CASSYSPFWPQHF
TRBV2,TRBJ2-5,.,.,TGTGCCAGCAGTGACGAGCGGAAGCCCGACCAGACCCAGTACTTC,CASSDERKPDQTQYF
TRBV9,TRBJ2-5,.,TRBD2,TGTGCCAGCAGCGTATCCGTCCTAGCGGGAGGGGAGACCCAGTACTTC,CASSVSVLAGGETQYF
TRBV7-3,TRBJ2-2,few,TRBD2,TGTGCCAGCAGCTTAGGTTTAGCGGGAGGCACCGGGGAGCTGTTTTTT,CASSLGLAGGTGELFF
TRBV6-2/TRBV6-3,TRBJ1-1,few,.,TGTGCCAGCAGTTCCAGCCGCACAGGGTGGACTGAAGCTTTCTTT,CASSSSRTGWTEAFF
TRBV28,TRBJ1-2,.,.,TGTGCCAGCAGTGGCAGAATTGAGGGGAGCTATGGCTACACCTTC,CASSGRIEGSYGYTF
TRBV7-2,TRBJ1-1,.,TRBD1,TGTGCCAGCAGCCCGACAGGGAGGGTGGGCACTGAAGCTTTCTTT,CASSPTGRVGTEAFF
TRBV20-1,TRBJ1-6,.,.,TGCAGTGCTAGAGGTAGCGCCCTCTCCTATAATTCACCCCTCCACTTT,CSARGSALSYNSPLHF